One and the same sample provided the 14 T cell receptor beta chains below, sequenced in a study of blood T cell repertoires in COVID-19. Assay: immunoSEQ multiplex PCR; the TCRdb copy retains only in-frame clones and omits some. Among 50,000 to 60,000 clones listed, just under 90% were seen once. The sample was peripheral blood. These receptors originate from a man older than 75 with active or convalescent COVID-19.

The V call is TRBV6-1, the J call TRBJ2-7; the D is unclear. V shed 2 bases and J shed 6 bases, with 11 bases lying between them. Germline loops: CDR1 MNHNS, CDR2 SASEGT. This CDR3 is 13 amino acids long. In DNA, the CDR3 is TGTGCCAGCAGTGAATTGGGCGTTGCCGAGCAGTACTTC. Protein sequence: CASSELGVAEQYF.

The chain combines TRBV5-1 with TRBJ2-5; 10 bases line up with TRBD1. This CDR3 contains 13 residues. Trimming at V came to 5 bases and at J to 3 bases, leaving 1 base not matched to a gene. Germline loops: CDR1 SGHRS, CDR2 YFSETQ. The CDR3, as DNA: TGCGCCAGCAGAGGGACAGGGGAAGAGACCCAGTACTTC. Its translation: CASRGTGEETQYF.

The chain carries TRBV6-5 and TRBJ1-2, with a possible D match to TRBD1 (5 bases). V was pared by 6 bases and J by 1 base, with 9 bases between. Germline values: CDR1 MNHEY, CDR2 SVGAGI. The length of the CDR3 is 13 residues. CDR3 loop: CASSNRRNYGYTF. The CDR3 region has the DNA TGTGCCAGCAGCAACAGGCGTAACTATGGCTACACCTTC.

This sequence joins TRBV5-8 and TRBJ1-2, with a weak D call TRBD1 (5 bases). Trimming removed 1 base at V and 1 base at J, with 8 bases between. This CDR3 has 14 residues. Germline assignment: CDR1 SGHTS and CDR2 YDEGEE. The CDR3 DNA sequence: TGTGCCAGCAGCTTGACAGGCGGTAACTATGGCTACACCTTC. Encoded protein: CASSLTGGNYGYTF. Together with reference TRBV5-8 and TRBJ1-2, the CDR3 gives the full variable domain: EAGVTQSPTHLIKTRGQQATLRCSPISGHTSVYWYQQALGLGLQFLLWYDEGEERNRGNFPPRFSGRQFPNYSSELNVNALELEDSALYLCASSLTGGNYGYTFGSGTRLTVV.

This clone was detected only a few times. The chain couples TRBV5-1 to TRBJ1-1; D not resolved. Trimming took off 5 bases at V and 1 base at J, with 15 bases between the two ends. This CDR3 has 15 amino acids. Per the germline V gene, CDR1 is SGHRS and CDR2 is YFSETQ. The CDR3 reads CASSSLGGENTEAFF. The CDR3 DNA reads TGCGCCAGCAGTTCCCTGGGTGGAGAGAACACTGAAGCTTTCTTT.

The chain carries TRBV19 and TRBJ1-4, with 9 nucleotides matching TRBD1. Trimming took 4 bases from V and 8 from J; bases not matched to a gene: 8. This CDR3 has 15 residues. Germline V gene data show CDR1 as LNHDA and CDR2 as SQIVND (reference sequence). The CDR3 loop is CASSTPRDRDEKLFF. Written as DNA, the CDR3 is TGTGCCAGTAGTACTCCCCGGGACAGGGACGAAAAACTGTTTTTT.

V and J are TRBV25-1 and TRBJ1-1, with 8 bases aligning to TRBD1. V was pared by 5 bases and J by 8 bases, with 7 bases of the junction left unmatched. The CDR3 runs 13 residues. CDR1 and CDR2 (germline): MGHDK, SYGVNS. CDR3 in amino acids: CASSPRGQGEAFF. Written as DNA, the CDR3 is TGTGCCAGCAGTCCCCGCGGACAGGGAGAAGCTTTCTTT.

The chain couples TRBV5-1 to TRBJ1-2; weak D call: TRBD1 (6 bases). V lost 3 bases and J lost 0, with 15 bases in between. The germline gives CDR1 SGHRS, CDR2 YFSETQ. The CDR3 totals 16 residues. CDR3 nucleotides: TGCGCCAGCAGCTCAACAGGACAGAACACTAACTATGGCTACACCTTC. This sequence encodes CASSSTGQNTNYGYTF. Full variable domain (remainder filled in from reference TRBV5-1 and TRBJ1-2): KAGVTQTPRYLIKTRGQQVTLSCSPISGHRSVSWYQQTPGQGLQFLFEYFSETQRNKGNFPGRFSGRQFSNSRSEMNVSTLELGDSALYLCASSSTGQNTNYGYTFGSGTRLTVV.

The chain employs TRBV30 and TRBJ2-7; D is uncertain. The CDR3 is 12 amino acids. The V end lost 3 bases, the J end lost 1 base, and 7 bases lay between the germline ends. The germline V gene has CDR1 GTSNPN and CDR2 SVGIG (reference sequence). DNA of the CDR3: TGTGCCTGGAGGCGAGGTTCCTACGAGCAGTACTTC. Translating it yields CAWRRGSYEQYF.

This chain links TRBV11-2 with TRBJ2-4; TRBD1 might be the D (6 bases). This CDR3 is 16 amino acids long. Germline loops: CDR1 SGHAT, CDR2 FQNNGV. The V end was cut by 4 bases, the J end by 2 bases, with 15 bases between. CDR3 DNA sequence: TGTGCCAGCAGCTCCGGACAGTGGTCGACCAAAAACATTCAGTACTTC. Translating gives CASSSGQWSTKNIQYF.

CDR3 loop: CAITRDRESDTQYF. The CDR3 coding sequence is TGTGCCATCACCCGGGACAGGGAGTCAGATACGCAGTATTTT. The rearrangement links TRBV10-3 to TRBJ2-3; 9 bases map to TRBD1. The CDR3 has 14 amino acids. V trimming: 7 bases; J trimming: 4 bases; junction bases outside the gene matches: 6. CDR1 is ENHRY, CDR2 SYGVKD, per germline.

The chain links TRBV11-2 to TRBJ2-7; 7 bases match TRBD2. V lost 8 bases to trimming and J lost 3 bases; unmatched junction nucleotides: 7. The germline V gene encodes CDR1 SGHAT and CDR2 FQNNGV. The CDR3 consists of 13 residues. This CDR3 reads CASSWGGIYEQYF. As DNA, the CDR3 is TGTGCCAGCTCGTGGGGGGGTATCTACGAGCAGTACTTC. Together with reference TRBV11-2 and TRBJ2-7, the CDR3 gives the full variable domain: EAGVAQSPRYKIIEKRQSVAFWCNPISGHATLYWYQQILGQGPKLLIQFQNNGVVDDSQLPKDRFSAERLKGVDSTLKIQPAKLEDSAVYLCASSWGGIYEQYFGPGTRLTVT.

The V call is TRBV11-2, the J call TRBJ2-1; TRBD2 agrees at 8 bases. Germline CDR1 SGHAT, CDR2 FQNNGV. The CDR3 contains 16 residues. J lost 1 base, V lost 1 base, and 3 bases had no gene match. The CDR3 here is CASSLALAVSYNEQFF. The CDR3 nucleotides read TGTGCCAGCAGCTTAGCACTAGCGGTGTCCTACAATGAGCAGTTCTTC.

The J gene is TRBJ2-7, the V gene TRBV5-1, with 7 nucleotides matching TRBD1. Germline trimming cut 4 bases from V and 5 bases from J; bases unmatched to any gene: 9. The CDR3 consists of 14 residues. Germline CDR1 is SGHRS and CDR2 is YFSETQ. The CDR3 sequence is CASSQATGLHEQYF. The DNA for the CDR3 is TGCGCCAGCAGCCAGGCGACAGGGCTCCACGAGCAGTACTTC.